This T cell receptor beta chain was captured by sequencing in a study of glioma-infiltrating T cells after dendritic cell vaccination. Amplification used 60 V beta primers and 13 J beta primers. Assay used: immunoSEQ multiplex PCR; TCRdb lists only in-frame clones, some missing. The data show more than 95,000 clones, with almost 90% seen just once and over 2.5% held by the top ten. Specified time point: after dendritic cell vaccination, including at tumor progression/relapse. J was trimmed by 4 bases and V by 4 bases; bases with no gene match: 16. Looked up from germline, CDR1 is SGDLS and CDR2 is YYNGEE. The CDR3 has 18 amino acids.

The sequences come from blood, collected after dendritic cell vaccination. V usage is TRBV9 and J usage is TRBJ1-1; TRBD1 aligns across 10 bases. This sequence originates from a human donor with glioblastoma. CDR3 amino acids: CASSLLPGQGITGTEAFF. As DNA, the CDR3 is TGTGCCAGCAGCCTCCTCCCGGGACAGGGGATTACGGGCACTGAAGCTTTCTTT. Full variable domain (rest looked up from reference TRBV9 and TRBJ1-1): DSGVTQTPKHLITATGQRVTLRCSPRSGDLSVYWYQQSLDQGLQFLIQYYNGEERAKGNILERFSAQQFPDLHSELNLSSLELGDSALYFCASSLLPGQGITGTEAFFGQGTRLTVV.